Below, one TCR beta chain is given with its context. The antigen remains undetermined. The sample belongs to a study of PD-1 blockade in classical Hodgkin lymphoma. Whole-study findings and limits: Baseline diversity in complete responders resembled that of newly diagnosed patients. By C4D1, CD4+ diversity increased significantly, especially in complete responders.

Time point in this sample: cycle 4 day 1 (C4D1), after more than five weeks of nivolumab. Following autologous stem cell transplantation, relapse occurred in every patient, and exposure to brentuximab vedotin varied. Best outcomes ranged across complete response, partial response and progressive disease. Method: immunoSEQ multiplex PCR; TCRdb's copy keeps in-frame clones and lacks some. The sample carries almost 95,000 clones, approximately 83% recorded once. The junction had 7 bases not matched to a gene; V was cut back by 10 bases and J by 6 bases. This CDR3 spans 13 amino acids. The germline V gene encodes CDR1 ENHRY and CDR2 SYGVKD.

The sequencing used peripheral blood mononuclear cells (PBMCs), collected before the fourth cycle of nivolumab. This sequence was found in a human donor with classical Hodgkin lymphoma. The V call is TRBV10-3, the J call TRBJ2-7; 12 bases line up with TRBD2. In DNA form, the CDR3 reads TGTGCCAACCAACTGACTAGCGGGGGCGAGCAGTACTTC. This codes for CANQLTSGGEQYF.